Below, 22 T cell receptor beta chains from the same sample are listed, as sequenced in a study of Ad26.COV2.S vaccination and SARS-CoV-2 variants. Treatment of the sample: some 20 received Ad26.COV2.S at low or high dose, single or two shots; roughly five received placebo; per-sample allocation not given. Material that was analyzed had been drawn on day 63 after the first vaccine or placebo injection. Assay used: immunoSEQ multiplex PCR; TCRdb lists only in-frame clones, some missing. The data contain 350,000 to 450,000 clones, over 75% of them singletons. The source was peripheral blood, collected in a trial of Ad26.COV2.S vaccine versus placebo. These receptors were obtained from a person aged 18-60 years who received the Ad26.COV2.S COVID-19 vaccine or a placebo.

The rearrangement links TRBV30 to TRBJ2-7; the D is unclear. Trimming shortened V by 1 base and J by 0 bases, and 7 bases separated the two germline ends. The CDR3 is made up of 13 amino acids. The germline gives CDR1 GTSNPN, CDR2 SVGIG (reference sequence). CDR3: CAWSDSSSYEQYF. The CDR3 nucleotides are TGTGCCTGGAGTGATAGTAGCTCCTACGAGCAGTACTTC.

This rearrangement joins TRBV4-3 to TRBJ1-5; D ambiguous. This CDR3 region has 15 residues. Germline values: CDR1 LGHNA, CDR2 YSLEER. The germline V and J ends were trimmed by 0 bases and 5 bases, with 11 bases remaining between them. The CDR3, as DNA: TGCGCCAGCAGCCAAGAGGTTGGACCCTATCAGCCCCAGCATTTT. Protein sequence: CASSQEVGPYQPQHF.

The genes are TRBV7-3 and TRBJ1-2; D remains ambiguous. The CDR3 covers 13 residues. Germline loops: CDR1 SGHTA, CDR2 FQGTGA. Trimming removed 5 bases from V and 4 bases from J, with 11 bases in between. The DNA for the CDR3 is TGTGCCAGCAGCACCGCCCGGGGCTATGGCTACACCTTC. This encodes CASSTARGYGYTF. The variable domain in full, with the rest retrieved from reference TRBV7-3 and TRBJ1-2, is GAGVSQTPSNKVTEKGKYVELRCDPISGHTALYWYRQSLGQGPEFLIYFQGTGAADDSGLPNDRFFAVRPEGSVSTLKIQRTERGDSAVYLCASSTARGYGYTFGSGTRLTVV.

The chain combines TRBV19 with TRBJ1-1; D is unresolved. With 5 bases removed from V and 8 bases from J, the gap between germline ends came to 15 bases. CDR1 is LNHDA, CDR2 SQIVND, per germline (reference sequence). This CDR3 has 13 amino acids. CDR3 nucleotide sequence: TGTGCCAGTAGTTTCCGGGGAGGGTGGGAAGCTTTCTTT. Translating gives CASSFRGGWEAFF.

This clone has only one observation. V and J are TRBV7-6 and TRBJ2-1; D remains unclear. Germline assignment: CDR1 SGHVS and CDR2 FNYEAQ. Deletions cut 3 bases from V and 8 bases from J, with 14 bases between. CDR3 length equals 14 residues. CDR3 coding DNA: TGTGCCAGCAGCTTGTCGGTGGGTGGCCATGAGCAGTTCTTC. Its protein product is CASSLSVGGHEQFF. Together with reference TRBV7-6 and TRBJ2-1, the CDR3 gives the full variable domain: GAGVSQSPRYKVTKRGQDVALRCDPISGHVSLYWYRQALGQGPEFLTYFNYEAQQDKSGLPNDRFSAERPEGSISTLTIQRTEQRDSAMYRCASSLSVGGHEQFFGPGTRLTVL.

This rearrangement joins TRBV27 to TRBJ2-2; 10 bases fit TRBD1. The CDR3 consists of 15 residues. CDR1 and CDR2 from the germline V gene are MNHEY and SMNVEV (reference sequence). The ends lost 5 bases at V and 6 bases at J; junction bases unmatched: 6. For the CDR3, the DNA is TGTGCCAGCAGTCTAGAGGACAGGGGGGCCGGGGAGCTGTTTTTT. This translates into CASSLEDRGAGELFF.

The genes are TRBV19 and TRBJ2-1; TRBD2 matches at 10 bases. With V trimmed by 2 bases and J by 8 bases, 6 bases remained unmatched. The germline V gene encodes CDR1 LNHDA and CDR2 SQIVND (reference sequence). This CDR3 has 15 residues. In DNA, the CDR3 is TGTGCCAGTAGTATACTAGCGGGGGCCACGGATGAGCAGTTCTTC. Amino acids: CASSILAGATDEQFF.

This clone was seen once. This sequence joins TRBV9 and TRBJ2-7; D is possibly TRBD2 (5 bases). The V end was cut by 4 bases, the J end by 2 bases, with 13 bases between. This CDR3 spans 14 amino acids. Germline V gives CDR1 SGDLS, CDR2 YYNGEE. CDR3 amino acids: CASSPTGNTYEQYF. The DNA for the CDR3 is TGTGCCAGCAGCCCTACGGGGAACACCTACGAGCAGTACTTC.

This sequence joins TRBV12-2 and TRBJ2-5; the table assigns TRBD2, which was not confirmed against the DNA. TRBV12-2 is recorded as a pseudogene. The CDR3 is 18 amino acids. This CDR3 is CAPPPTRRAGTPEETQYF. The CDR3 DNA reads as TGTGCACCTCCCCCGACCCGTCGAGCCGGGACTCCCGAAGAGACCCAGTACTTC.

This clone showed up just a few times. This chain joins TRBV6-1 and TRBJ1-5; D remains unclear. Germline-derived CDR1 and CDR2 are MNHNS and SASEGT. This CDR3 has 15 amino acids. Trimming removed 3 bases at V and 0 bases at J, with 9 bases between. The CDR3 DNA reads TGTGCCAGCAGTGATCTGACCTTTAGCAATCAGCCCCAGCATTTT. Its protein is CASSDLTFSNQPQHF.

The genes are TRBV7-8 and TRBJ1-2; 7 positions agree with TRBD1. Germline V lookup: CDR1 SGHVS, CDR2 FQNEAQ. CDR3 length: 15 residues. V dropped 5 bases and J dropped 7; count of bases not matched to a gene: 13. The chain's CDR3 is CASSPGQQGLGGYTF. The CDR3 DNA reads TGTGCCAGCAGCCCGGGACAGCAAGGGTTGGGTGGCTACACCTTC.

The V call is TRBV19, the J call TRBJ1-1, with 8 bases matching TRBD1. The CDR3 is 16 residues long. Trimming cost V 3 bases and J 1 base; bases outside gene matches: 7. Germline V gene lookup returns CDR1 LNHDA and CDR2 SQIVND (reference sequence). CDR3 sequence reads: CASSIYGTGGNTEAFF. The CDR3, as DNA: TGTGCCAGTAGTATTTATGGGACAGGTGGGAACACTGAAGCTTTCTTT.

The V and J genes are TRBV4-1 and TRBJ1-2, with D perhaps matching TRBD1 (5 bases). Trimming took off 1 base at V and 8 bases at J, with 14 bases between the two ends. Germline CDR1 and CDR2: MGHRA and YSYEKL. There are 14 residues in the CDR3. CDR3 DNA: TGCGCCAGCAGCCAAGGGTTGAGAGGGGTCGGCTACACCTTC. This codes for CASSQGLRGVGYTF.

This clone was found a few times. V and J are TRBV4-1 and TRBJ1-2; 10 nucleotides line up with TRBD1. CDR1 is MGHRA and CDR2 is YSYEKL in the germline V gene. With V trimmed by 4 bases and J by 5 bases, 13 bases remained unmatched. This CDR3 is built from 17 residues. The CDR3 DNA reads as TGCGCCAGCAGCCGAGAGGGGACAGGGGTGAACGCGTATGGCTACACCTTC. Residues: CASSREGTGVNAYGYTF.

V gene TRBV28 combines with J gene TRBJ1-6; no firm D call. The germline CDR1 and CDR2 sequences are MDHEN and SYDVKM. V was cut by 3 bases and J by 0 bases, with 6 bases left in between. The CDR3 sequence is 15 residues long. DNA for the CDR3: TGTGCCAGCAGTTTCAGAAGCTCCTATAATTCACCCCTCCACTTT. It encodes CASSFRSSYNSPLHF. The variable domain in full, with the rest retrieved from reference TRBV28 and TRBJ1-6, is DVKVTQSSRYLVKRTGEKVFLECVQDMDHENMFWYRQDPGLGLRLIYFSYDVKMKEKGDIPEGYSVSREKKERFSLILESASTNQTSMYLCASSFRSSYNSPLHFGNGTRLTVT.

CDR3 nucleotide sequence: TGTGCCAGCAGCTCTCACGGGGGGGGAAATTCACCCCTCCACTTT. Translation gives CASSSHGGGNSPLHF. The chain is built from TRBV7-9 and TRBJ1-6; the D gene is possibly TRBD1 (5 bases). The V gene lost 4 bases and the J gene lost 7 bases, with 14 bases spanning the gap. The CDR3 spans 15 residues. The germline gives CDR1 SEHNR, CDR2 FQNEAQ (reference sequence).

The CDR3 here is CAWNRDRDGYTF. The CDR3 coding sequence is TGTGCCTGGAACCGGGACAGGGATGGCTACACCTTC. The chain combines TRBV30 with TRBJ1-2; 9 bases match TRBD1. The trim removed 4 bases at V and 6 bases at J, leaving 3 bases unmatched. The CDR3 is 12 amino acids. Germline CDR1 GTSNPN, CDR2 SVGIG (reference sequence).

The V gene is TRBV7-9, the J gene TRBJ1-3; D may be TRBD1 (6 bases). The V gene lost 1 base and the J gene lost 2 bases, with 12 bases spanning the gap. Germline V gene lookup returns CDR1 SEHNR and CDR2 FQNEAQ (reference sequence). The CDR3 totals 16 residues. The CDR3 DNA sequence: TGTGCCAGCAGCTTAGTTACAGGGATCACTGGAAACACCATATATTTT. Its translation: CASSLVTGITGNTIYF.

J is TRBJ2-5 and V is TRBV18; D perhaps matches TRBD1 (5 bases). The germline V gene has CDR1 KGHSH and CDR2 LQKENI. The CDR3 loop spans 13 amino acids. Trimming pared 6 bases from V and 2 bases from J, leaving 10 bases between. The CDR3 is CASSDTIQETQYF. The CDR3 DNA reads TGTGCCAGCTCGGACACGATTCAAGAGACCCAGTACTTC.

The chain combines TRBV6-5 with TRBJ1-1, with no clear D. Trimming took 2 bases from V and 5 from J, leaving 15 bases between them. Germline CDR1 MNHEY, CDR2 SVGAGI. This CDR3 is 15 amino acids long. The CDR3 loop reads CASSYQMGLRTEAFF. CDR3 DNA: TGTGCCAGCAGTTACCAAATGGGGTTACGGACTGAAGCTTTCTTT.

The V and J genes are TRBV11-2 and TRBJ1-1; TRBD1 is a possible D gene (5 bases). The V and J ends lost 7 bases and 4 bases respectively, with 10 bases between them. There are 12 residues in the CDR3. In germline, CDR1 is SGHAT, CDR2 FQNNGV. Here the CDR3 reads CASNQGFTEAFF. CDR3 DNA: TGTGCCAGCAACCAGGGTTTCACTGAAGCTTTCTTT.

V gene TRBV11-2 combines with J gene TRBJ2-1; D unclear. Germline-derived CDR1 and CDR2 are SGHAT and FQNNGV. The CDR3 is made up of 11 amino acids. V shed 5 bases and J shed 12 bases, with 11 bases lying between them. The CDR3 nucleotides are TGTGCCAGCAGCCTGAATATAGGGCAGTTCTTC. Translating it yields CASSLNIGQFF.